Each of the 29 T cell receptor beta chains below was sequenced from the same sample in a study of blood T cells in healthy people across ages (dated by TCRdb to the mid-2010s). Libraries were prepared through 5' RACE. These reads were obtained on an Illumina HiSeq 2500. A second roughly 6 to 11 cycle PCR used a sample-barcoded 5' primer and a J-beta primer mix. Starting from the raw public reads, TCRdb applied fastp trimming at Q25, assembled clones with MiXCR and retained in-frame beta chains. Each record represents a unique CDR3 protein, reported with the most common genes and DNA among its rows. The sample table records 630,000 or so distinct CDR3 sequences; 25% to 35% of these occur just once. 15% to 17% of the sample is in the top ten clones. Source material: blood. The receptors stem from a woman aged 80 or over in good health.

This clonotype was seen repeatedly, ten times or more. The chain couples TRBV15 to TRBJ2-3; TRBD2 agrees at 8 bases. CDR3 length equals 15 residues. V lost 1 base, J lost 3 bases, and 3 bases stayed unmatched. CDR1 is LNHNV and CDR2 is YYDKDF in the germline V gene (reference sequence). This CDR3 is CATSRVGGGTDTQYF. In nucleotides, the CDR3 is TGTGCCACCAGCAGAGTTGGCGGGGGGACAGATACGCAGTATTTT.

There are many counts of this clonotype. CDR3 DNA: TGTGCCAGCAGCCAAGATACGCGGGGACAGGGTTATGGCTACACCTTC. The encoded protein is CASSQDTRGQGYGYTF. V is TRBV4-2 and J is TRBJ1-2; 9 bases match TRBD1. The CDR3 is 16 residues long. Germline V gene lookup returns CDR1 LGHNA and CDR2 YNFKEQ. Unmatched junction bases numbered 7, after V lost 0 bases and J lost 5 bases.

In its sample, this clonotype was seen many times. The V and J genes are TRBV5-1 and TRBJ2-3; unclear D gene. This CDR3 region has 15 residues. CDR1 SGHRS and CDR2 YFSETQ come from the germline V gene. Deletions cut 4 bases from V and 4 bases from J, with 16 bases between. CDR3 coding DNA: TGCGCCAGCAGCCCCCAGCCCGAAACCCCAGATACGCAGTATTTT. As protein: CASSPQPETPDTQYF.

This clonotype showed up just once. Being one base from a much bigger clone, this may be a read error. This sequence joins TRBV29-1 and TRBJ1-1, with 12 bases matching TRBD1. With 4 bases clipped from V and 1 base from J, the junction kept 7 bases outside the gene matches. In germline, CDR1 is SQVTM, CDR2 ANQGSEA. The CDR3 runs 16 residues. The CDR3 here is CSVGDRGLASNTEAFF. CDR3 bases: TGCAGCGTTGGGGACAGGGGGCTTGCATCGAACACTGAAGCTTTCTTT.

This clonotype has a count of ten or more. The chain uses TRBV24-1 and TRBJ2-3; D gene uncertain. The CDR3 is made up of 13 amino acids. Germline loops: CDR1 KGHDR, CDR2 SFDVKD. Trimming left V 4 bases short and J 2 bases short, with 6 bases between. This chain's CDR3 is CATSDSTTDTQYF. The CDR3 DNA reads as TGTGCCACCAGTGACAGCACCACAGATACGCAGTATTTT.

This clonotype occurred a few times. Just one base apart from a much larger clone, this may be a read error. V and J are TRBV7-9 and TRBJ2-7; 8 bases are a match to TRBD1. This CDR3 region has 16 residues. The junction had 10 bases not matched to a gene; V was cut back by 5 bases and J by 1 base. CDR1 SEHNR and CDR2 FQNEAQ come from the germline V gene (reference sequence). The CDR3 reads CASSRERGQGSYEQYF. In DNA, the CDR3 is TGTGCCAGCAGCCGAGAGAGAGGACAGGGATCCTACGAGCAGTACTTC.

In regard to this clonotype: A much larger clone lies a single base off, so this may be a read error. This chain links TRBV6-5 with TRBJ1-2; TRBD1 might be the D (6 bases). CDR1 MNHEY and CDR2 SVGAGI come from the germline V gene. The CDR3 spans 14 residues. The CDR3 reads CVSCRDIGSYGYTF. CDR3 nucleotides: TGTGTCAGCTGCCGGGACATAGGAAGCTATGGCTACACCTTC.

This clonotype was observed a single time. The chain combines TRBV7-2 with TRBJ1-6; D may be TRBD1 (5 bases). Deletions cut 5 bases from V and 9 bases from J, with 14 bases between. CDR3 length: 14 residues. Germline CDR1 and CDR2: SGHTA and FQGNSA. In DNA form, the CDR3 reads TGTGCCAGCAGCGCCGGGGGATACGGTTCACCCCTCCACTTT. Its protein product is CASSAGGYGSPLHF.

This clonotype appeared a few times. Germline is not matched at one junction end, which may reflect a read error. The V call is TRBV7-7, the J call TRBJ2-5; D may be TRBD1 or TRBD2 (6 bases each). This CDR3 has 14 residues. Germline V gene data show CDR1 as SSHAT and CDR2 as FNYEAQ (reference sequence). CDR3 amino acids: CASSLAPGDNEQYF. As DNA, the CDR3 is TGTGCTAGCAGCTTAGCGCCGGGGGACAATGAGCAGTACTTC. Using reference TRBV7-7 and TRBJ2-5 for the parts outside the CDR3, the full variable domain is GAGVSQSPRYKVTKRGQDVTLRCDPISSHATLYWYQQALGQGPEFLTYFNYEAQPDKSGLPSDRFSAERPEGSISTLTIQRTEQRDSAMYRCASSLAPGDNEQYFGPGTRLLVL.

The CDR3 nucleotides read TGCAGTGCCCCGGACAACTCCTACGAGCAGTACTTC. This codes for CSAPDNSYEQYF. The chain joins TRBV20-1 to TRBJ2-7; maybe TRBD1 (5 bases). Trimming took off 6 bases at V and 0 bases at J, with 9 bases between the two ends. This CDR3 is built from 12 residues. Germline V gene sequence: CDR1 DFQATT, CDR2 SNEGSKA (reference sequence).

This clonotype was counted ten times or more. V gene TRBV6-2 or TRBV6-3 combines with J gene TRBJ2-1; D remains unclear. The CDR3 is 17 residues long. CDR1 and CDR2 from the germline V gene are MNHEY and SVGEGT. Trimming pared 1 base from V and 0 bases from J, leaving 13 bases between. The CDR3 sequence: CASSYFGVRRSYNEQFF. CDR3 in DNA: TGTGCCAGCAGTTACTTTGGGGTTAGGCGCTCCTACAATGAGCAGTTCTTC.

This clonotype was detected ten times or more. This chain uses TRBV11-2 with TRBJ1-2; D gene uncertain. Germline V gives CDR1 SGHAT, CDR2 FQNNGV. The CDR3 has 15 residues. Trimming took 0 bases from V and 4 from J, leaving 12 bases between them. The CDR3 is CASSLDVERGYGYTF. The CDR3 DNA follows: TGTGCCAGCAGCTTAGACGTAGAACGCGGCTATGGCTACACCTTC.

In the case of this clonotype: A much larger clone differs by one base, so this may be a read error. The chain couples TRBV5-1 to TRBJ2-1, with 16 bases lining up with TRBD2. Germline V CDR1 and CDR2: SGHRS, YFSETQ. The CDR3 sequence is 19 residues long. The V segment lost 3 bases and the J segment 2 bases; nucleotides outside the gene matches: 8. The CDR3 nucleotides read TGCGCCAGCAGCTGGCCGGGACTAGCGGGGGGGAGCCCCTACAATGAGCAGTTCTTC. It codes for CASSWPGLAGGSPYNEQFF.

The table lists this clonotype with many counts. A much larger clone is a single base away; this may be a read error. The chain carries TRBV7-2 and TRBJ2-7, with 11 nucleotides matching TRBD2. CDR1 SGHTA and CDR2 FQGNSA come from the germline V gene. The V segment lost 0 bases and the J segment 7 bases; nucleotides outside the gene matches: 5. This CDR3 region has 15 residues. Here the CDR3 DNA reads TGTGCCAGCAGCTTAGCCACTAGCGGGGGTTATGAGCAGTACTTC. Translated: CASSLATSGGYEQYF. The variable domain in full, completed from reference TRBV7-2 and TRBJ2-7, reads GAGVSQSPSNKVTEKGKDVELRCDPISGHTALYWYRQSLGQGLEFLIYFQGNSAPDKSGLPSDRFSAERTGGSVSTLTIQRTQQEDSAVYLCASSLATSGGYEQYFGPGTRLTVT.

At least ten counts were recorded for this clonotype. This chain uses TRBV7-2 with TRBJ2-1; D remains ambiguous. Trimming shortened V by 1 base and J by 6 bases, and 4 bases separated the two germline ends. Germline V gives CDR1 SGHTA, CDR2 FQGNSA. The CDR3 is 12 residues long. The CDR3 reads CASSLVLNEQFF. The CDR3, as DNA: TGTGCCAGCAGCTTAGTTCTCAATGAGCAGTTCTTC. Complete variable domain (other parts from reference TRBV7-2 and TRBJ2-1): GAGVSQSPSNKVTEKGKDVELRCDPISGHTALYWYRQSLGQGLEFLIYFQGNSAPDKSGLPSDRFSAERTGGSVSTLTIQRTQQEDSAVYLCASSLVLNEQFFGPGTRLTVL.

J is TRBJ2-7 and V is TRBV5-1, with D maybe TRBD1 (5 bases). The ends were cut back, 4 bases at V and 6 bases at J, with 23 bases in the middle. Germline V gene data show CDR1 as SGHRS and CDR2 as YFSETQ. The CDR3 length is 16 residues. CDR3 nucleotide sequence: TGCGCCAGCAGCCACCCCCCTGACAGTCTCCCGGGCGAGCAGTACTTC. Amino acid sequence: CASSHPPDSLPGEQYF.

In nucleotides, the CDR3 is TGTGCCAGCAATCCAGGGACCCCCACTGAAGCTTTCTTT. Encoded protein: CASNPGTPTEAFF. The rearrangement uses TRBV6-6 and TRBJ1-1, with a weak D call TRBD1 (5 bases). Germline lookup yields CDR1 MNHNY and CDR2 SVGAGI (reference sequence). The CDR3 has 13 amino acids. V was pared by 7 bases and J by 4 bases, with 13 bases between.

This clonotype came up a few times. Given a much more abundant clone one base away, this may be a read error. The genes are TRBV7-9 and TRBJ2-1; D is perhaps TRBD1 (6 bases). Germline CDR1 and CDR2: SEHNR and FQNEAQ (reference sequence). The ends were cut back, 5 bases at V and 6 bases at J, with 20 bases in the middle. CDR3 length: 16 residues. The CDR3 coding sequence is TGTGCCAGCAGCGTTACGAAAGGACAGATGTGCAATGAGCAGTTCTTC. As protein: CASSVTKGQMCNEQFF.

Many counts were recorded for this clonotype. This sequence joins TRBV4-1 and TRBJ1-5, with D unresolved. CDR3 length: 18 residues. Per the germline V gene, CDR1 is MGHRA and CDR2 is YSYEKL. Trimming took 2 bases from V and 1 from J, leaving 18 bases between them. The chain's CDR3 is CASSQRFLGKGSNQPQHF. CDR3 bases: TGCGCCAGCAGCCAAAGGTTTTTGGGGAAGGGCAGCAATCAGCCCCAGCATTTT.

This clonotype was observed a handful of times. This may be a read error, as it is one base from a much larger clone. The CDR3 is CAISGGLADLNEQYF. The CDR3 coding sequence is TGTGCCATCAGTGGCGGACTAGCGGACCTCAATGAGCAGTACTTC. The V call is TRBV10-3, the J call TRBJ2-5; 10 bases match TRBD2. With V trimmed by 4 bases and J by 11 bases, 13 bases remained unmatched. The CDR3 spans 15 residues. The germline CDR1 and CDR2 sequences are ENHRY and SYGVKD.

The J gene is TRBJ1-4, the V gene TRBV2; tentative D call: TRBD1 (5 bases). The CDR3 is 15 amino acids. Trimming left V 6 bases short and J 4 bases short, with 15 bases between. Germline V lookup: CDR1 SNHLY, CDR2 FYNNEI. CDR3: CASRDMGEVNEKLFF. The CDR3 DNA reads TGTGCCAGCAGGGACATGGGAGAAGTTAATGAAAAACTGTTTTTT.

With respect to this clonotype: This may be a read error, as it is one base from a much larger clone. V gene TRBV4-2 combines with J gene TRBJ1-2; 8 bases match TRBD1. CDR1 LGHNA and CDR2 YNFKEQ come from the germline V gene. V was clipped by 1 base and J by 5 bases; unmatched bases: 3. The CDR3 loop spans 14 amino acids. CDR3 DNA sequence: TGTGCCAGCAGCCAAGCCGGGACAGGTTATGGCTACACCTTC. Translating it yields CASSQAGTGYGYTF.

The chain is built from TRBV11-1 and TRBJ2-2, with D possibly TRBD1 on 6 matching bases. This CDR3 spans 14 amino acids. From germline, CDR1 is SGHAT and CDR2 FQDESV (reference sequence). Trimming shortened V by 4 bases and J by 1 base, and 7 bases separated the two germline ends. CDR3 sequence reads: CASSSDRNTGELFF. The CDR3 DNA reads as TGTGCCAGCAGCTCGGACAGGAACACCGGGGAGCTGTTTTTT.

This clonotype was seen many times. The chain recombines TRBV20-1 with TRBJ2-1, with TRBD2 matching over 7 bases. The CDR3 runs to 15 residues. CDR1 and CDR2 (germline): DFQATT, SNEGSKA (reference sequence). The junction had 9 bases not matched to a gene; V was cut back by 6 bases and J by 1 base. The CDR3 reads CSAHGGGGSYNEQFF. CDR3 sequence (DNA): TGCAGTGCCCATGGGGGGGGAGGTTCCTACAATGAGCAGTTCTTC.

To note about this clonotype: It may be a read error: a sequence one base away is much more abundant. The CDR3 bases are TGTGCCAGCAGCTCAGCGGGGGCAATCCAAGGGACCCAGTACTTC. Amino acid sequence: CASSSAGAIQGTQYF. This chain joins TRBV7-7 and TRBJ2-5; 8 bases are shared with TRBD2. CDR3 size: 15 residues. Germline CDR1 and CDR2: SSHAT and FNYEAQ (reference sequence).

Ten or more counts support this clonotype. V usage is TRBV20-1 and J usage is TRBJ2-3, with D possibly being TRBD1 (6 bases). CDR1 and CDR2 (germline): DFQATT, SNEGSKA (reference sequence). The CDR3 consists of 13 residues. V lost 3 bases and J lost 0, with 7 bases in between. CDR3 DNA: TGCAGTGCTAGGGACAGTAGCACAGATACGCAGTATTTT. It encodes CSARDSSTDTQYF.

This clonotype has more than one count but fewer than ten. A much larger clone is a single base away; this may be a read error. The chain couples TRBV4-2 to TRBJ2-5; D might be TRBD1 or TRBD2, each matching 6 bases. The CDR3 is 16 amino acids. Germline V CDR1 and CDR2: LGHNA, YNFKEQ. The CDR3 sequence is CASSQEGLAGQETRYF. The DNA of the CDR3 is TGTGCCAGCAGCCAAGAAGGGTTGGCGGGACAAGAGACCCGGTACTTC.

The CDR3 sequence: CASSPLGRRNPQPQHF. The CDR3 nucleotides are TGTGCCAGCAGTCCCCTGGGGCGGAGGAATCCCCAGCCCCAGCATTTT. The chain joins TRBV6-5 to TRBJ1-5, with a tentative D call TRBD1 (5 bases). The germline V gene encodes CDR1 MNHEY and CDR2 SVGAGI. The V end was cut by 5 bases, the J end by 7 bases, with 21 bases between. This CDR3 has 16 residues.

This clonotype was picked up many times. J is TRBJ2-7 and V is TRBV10-3; D not certain. Germline V gene sequence: CDR1 ENHRY, CDR2 SYGVKD. The CDR3 spans 11 residues. The CDR3 nucleotides are TGTGGGGTAGGAGCGAACCACGAGCAGTACTTC. As protein: CGVGANHEQYF.